This T cell receptor (beta chain) was sequenced in a study of cytomegalovirus exposure and HLA in healthy donors. The PCR made use of 60 Vbeta and 13 Jbeta primers. Data came from immunoSEQ multiplex PCR; TCRdb stores just in-frame clones and leaves some out. The table shows 120,000 to 150,000 clones, with over 60% occurring only once. This CDR3 has 12 residues. Germline V gene data show CDR1 as SGHNT and CDR2 as YYREEE (reference sequence). V gave up 4 bases and J gave up 7 bases, with 11 bases separating them. The clonotype originates from a woman aged 40 to 49 in good health and CMV-seronegative. The chain links TRBV5-4 to TRBJ1-2; D possibly corresponds to TRBD1 (6 bases). The sequenced sample consisted of PBMCs. The DNA for the CDR3 is TGTGCCAGCAGCGGAAACAGGGTTGGCTACACCTTC. Translation: CASSGNRVGYTF.